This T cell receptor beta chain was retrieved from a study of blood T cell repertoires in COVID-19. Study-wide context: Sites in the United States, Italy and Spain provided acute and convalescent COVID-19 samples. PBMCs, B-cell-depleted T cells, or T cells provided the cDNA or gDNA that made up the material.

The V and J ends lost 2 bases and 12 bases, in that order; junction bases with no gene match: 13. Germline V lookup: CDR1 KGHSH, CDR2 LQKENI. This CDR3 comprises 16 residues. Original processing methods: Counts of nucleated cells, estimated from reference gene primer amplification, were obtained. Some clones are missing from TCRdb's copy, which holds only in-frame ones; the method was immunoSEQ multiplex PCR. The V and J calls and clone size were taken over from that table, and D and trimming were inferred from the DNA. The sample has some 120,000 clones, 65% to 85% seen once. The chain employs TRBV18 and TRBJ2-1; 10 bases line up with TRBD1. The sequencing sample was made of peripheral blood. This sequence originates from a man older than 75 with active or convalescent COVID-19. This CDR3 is CASSPYSTGGLQRQFF. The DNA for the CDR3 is TGTGCCAGCTCACCATACTCGACAGGGGGCCTACAACGGCAGTTCTTC. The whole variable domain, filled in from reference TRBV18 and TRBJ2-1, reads NAGVMQNPRHLVRRRGQEARLRCSPMKGHSHVYWYRQLPEEGLKFMVYLQKENIIDESGMPKERFSAEFPKEGPSILRIQQVVRGDSAAYFCASSPYSTGGLQRQFFGPGTRLTVL.